In this sample, the clone carrying this T cell receptor (beta chain) turned up many times. Germline V CDR1 and CDR2: LGHDT, YNNKEL (reference sequence). Unmatched junction bases numbered 17, after V lost 4 bases and J lost 2 bases. The CDR3 covers 20 residues. TCRdb re-derived calls from the reads in MiXCR, one entry per CDR3 protein. This repertoire shows nearly 550,000 distinct CDR3 sequences, approximately 16% found once; its top ten account for about 24%. This sample was taken from a study of T cell repertoires in cytomegalovirus infection. Study summary: Public TCR beta signatures indicated both CMV infection and matching HLA type.

This clonotype was obtained from a human donor in good health (CMV status not recorded). Some clones in this sample may be carry-over from other donors' samples. This sequence joins TRBV3-1 and TRBJ2-1, with 10 bases that match TRBD2. The sample was CD8+ T cells from PBMCs. DNA for the CDR3: TGTGCCAGCAGCCTCCTTGGGGGCAGCGGGAGGGCCAGGACCTACAATGAGCAGTTCTTC. The encoded protein is CASSLLGGSGRARTYNEQFF.